This T cell receptor beta chain was obtained from a study of blood T cells in healthy people across ages. Overall study results and limits: The CMV status of each donor remained undetermined, and this could have confounded shifts in expanded clonotypes. Long-lived donors exceeded aged donors in naive CD4+ cells and diversity. Higher naive T cell percentage went strongly together with higher TCR beta diversity.

No fewer than 7 million PBMCs went into each sample. Comment on this clonotype: The antigen remains unidentified.

Primed by a sample-barcoded 5' primer and a J-beta primer mix, a second PCR proceeded for about 6 to 12 cycles. TCRdb re-analysed the 5' RACE reads in MiXCR, keeping a single row per CDR3 protein. Here the sample spans roughly 1.4 million distinct CDR3 sequences, approximately 59% being singletons. Per the germline V gene, CDR1 is SEHNR and CDR2 is FQNEAQ (reference sequence). CDR3 size: 11 residues. Deletions cut 6 bases from V and 5 bases from J, with 7 bases between. Material for sequencing was blood. This rearrangement joins TRBV7-9 to TRBJ2-5; D unclear. This TCR came from a young man in good health. The CDR3 DNA reads TGTGCCAGCAGATATGGCGAGACCCAGTACTTC. Its translation is CASRYGETQYF.